This T cell receptor beta chain was identified during a study of blood T cells in healthy people across ages. Whole-study context: Roughly one uniquely barcoded beta molecule per two T cells was captured. Whole-study findings and limits: Per-million-T-cell TCR beta diversity fell roughly linearly with age.

Combining a sample-barcoded 5' primer with a J-beta primer mix, a second PCR ran for about 7 to 11 cycles. MiXCR was run by TCRdb on the 5' RACE reads, yielding one entry per CDR3 protein. The data contain under 1 million distinct CDR3 sequences, 40% to 50% of them seen just once; the ten biggest clones take up roughly 18%. Comment on this clonotype: The target antigen is unknown.

This CDR3 contains 15 residues. The V end was cut by 3 bases, the J end by 1 base, with 12 bases between. CDR1 and CDR2 from the germline V gene are SGHTA and FQGNSA. The material sequenced was blood. The chain combines TRBV7-2 with TRBJ1-1; perhaps TRBD1 as D (6 bases). The sequence was obtained from a man in his sixties in good health. The chain's CDR3 is CASSLRPGENTEAFF. The CDR3, as DNA: TGTGCCAGCAGCTTGAGACCAGGGGAGAACACTGAAGCTTTCTTT.